Reported below is one T cell receptor beta chain. MiXCR, applied by TCRdb to the 5' RACE reads, yields one record per CDR3 protein. The repertoire holds around 370,000 distinct CDR3 sequences, with approximately 10% as singletons. V shed 3 bases and J shed 2 bases, with 11 bases lying between them. The CDR3 length is 14 residues. Germline V gene data show CDR1 as SGHRS and CDR2 as YFSETQ. This specimen comes from a study of identical twins. The origin of this receptor is a woman aged 45-60 years in good health. The sample comprised naive T cells sorted from blood. V usage is TRBV5-1 and J usage is TRBJ1-2; D remains ambiguous. The CDR3 DNA follows: TGCGCCAGCAGCTCGATATCCAGGAACTATGGCTACACCTTC. This translates into CASSSISRNYGYTF.